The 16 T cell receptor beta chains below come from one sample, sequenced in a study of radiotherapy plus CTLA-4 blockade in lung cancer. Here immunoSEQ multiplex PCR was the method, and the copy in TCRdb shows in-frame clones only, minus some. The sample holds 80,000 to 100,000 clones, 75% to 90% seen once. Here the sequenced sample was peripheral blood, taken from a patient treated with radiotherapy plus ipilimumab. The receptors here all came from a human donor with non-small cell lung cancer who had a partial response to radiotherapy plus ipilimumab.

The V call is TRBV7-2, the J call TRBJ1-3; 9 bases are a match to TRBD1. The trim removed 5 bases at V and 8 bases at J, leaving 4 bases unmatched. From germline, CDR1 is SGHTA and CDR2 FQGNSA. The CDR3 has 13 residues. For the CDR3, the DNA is TGTGCCAGCAGCATACGACAGGGGGACACCATATATTTT. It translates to CASSIRQGDTIYF.

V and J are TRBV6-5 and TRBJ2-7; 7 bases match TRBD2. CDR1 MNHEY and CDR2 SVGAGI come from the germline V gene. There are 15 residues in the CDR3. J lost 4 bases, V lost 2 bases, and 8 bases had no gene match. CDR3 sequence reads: CASSYKPAGSYEQYF. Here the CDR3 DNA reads TGTGCCAGCAGTTACAAACCAGCGGGATCGTACGAGCAGTACTTC.

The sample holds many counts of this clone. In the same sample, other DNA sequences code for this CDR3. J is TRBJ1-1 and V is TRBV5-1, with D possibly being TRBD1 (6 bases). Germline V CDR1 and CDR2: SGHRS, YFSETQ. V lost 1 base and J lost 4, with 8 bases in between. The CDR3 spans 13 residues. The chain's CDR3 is CASSLIQGTEAFF. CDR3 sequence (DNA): TGCGCCAGCAGCTTGATACAGGGCACTGAAGCTTTCTTT.

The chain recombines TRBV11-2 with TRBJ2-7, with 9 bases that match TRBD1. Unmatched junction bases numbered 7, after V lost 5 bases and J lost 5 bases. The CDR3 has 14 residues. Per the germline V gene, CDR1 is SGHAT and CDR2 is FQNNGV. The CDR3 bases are TGTGCCAGCAGCATCCGGGACAGGGTCAACGAGCAGTACTTC. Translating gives CASSIRDRVNEQYF.

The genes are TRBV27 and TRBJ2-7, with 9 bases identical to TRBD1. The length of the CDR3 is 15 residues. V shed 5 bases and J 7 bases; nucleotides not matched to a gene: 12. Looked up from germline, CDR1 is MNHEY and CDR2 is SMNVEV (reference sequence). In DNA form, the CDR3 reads TGTGCCAGCAGTACCTCCGGGACAGGGCCAGGGGAGCAGTACTTC. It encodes CASSTSGTGPGEQYF.

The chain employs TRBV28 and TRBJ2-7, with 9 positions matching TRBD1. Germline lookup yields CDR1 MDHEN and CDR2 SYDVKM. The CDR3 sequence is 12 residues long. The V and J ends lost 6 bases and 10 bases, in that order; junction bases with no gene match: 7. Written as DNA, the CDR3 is TGTGCCAGCAGGCAAAGGGACAGGGAACAGTACTTC. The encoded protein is CASRQRDREQYF.

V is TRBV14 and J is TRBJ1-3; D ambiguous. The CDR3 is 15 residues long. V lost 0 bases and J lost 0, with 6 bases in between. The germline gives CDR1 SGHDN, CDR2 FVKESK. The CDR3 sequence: CASSQEVHSGNTIYF. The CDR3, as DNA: TGTGCCAGCAGCCAAGAAGTACACTCTGGAAACACCATATATTTT.

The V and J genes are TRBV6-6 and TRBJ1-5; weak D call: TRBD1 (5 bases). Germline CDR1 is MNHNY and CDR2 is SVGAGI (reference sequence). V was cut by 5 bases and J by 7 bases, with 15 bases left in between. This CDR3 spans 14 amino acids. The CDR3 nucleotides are TGTGCCAGCAGTCCCGGCGGGGGGTTACAGCCCCAGCATTTT. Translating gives CASSPGGGLQPQHF.

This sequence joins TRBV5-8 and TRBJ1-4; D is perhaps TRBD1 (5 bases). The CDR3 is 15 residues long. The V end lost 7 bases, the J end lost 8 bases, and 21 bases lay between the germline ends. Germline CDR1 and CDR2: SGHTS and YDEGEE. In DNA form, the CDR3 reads TGTGCCAGCGGCCAGTGGGGCCGAGAGGAGGAAAAACTGTTTTTT. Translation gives CASGQWGREEEKLFF.

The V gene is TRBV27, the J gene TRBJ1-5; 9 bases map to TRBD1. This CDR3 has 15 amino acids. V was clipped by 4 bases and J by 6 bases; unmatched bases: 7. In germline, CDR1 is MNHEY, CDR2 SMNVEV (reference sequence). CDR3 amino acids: CASSSQGASSQPQHF. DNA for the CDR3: TGTGCCAGCAGTTCACAGGGGGCTTCGAGTCAGCCCCAGCATTTT.

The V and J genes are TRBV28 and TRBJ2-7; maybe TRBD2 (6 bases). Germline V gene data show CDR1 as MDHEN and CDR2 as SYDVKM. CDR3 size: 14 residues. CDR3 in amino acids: CAAVGGKVSYEQYF. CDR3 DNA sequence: TGTGCAGCGGTCGGCGGGAAAGTCTCCTACGAGCAGTACTTC.

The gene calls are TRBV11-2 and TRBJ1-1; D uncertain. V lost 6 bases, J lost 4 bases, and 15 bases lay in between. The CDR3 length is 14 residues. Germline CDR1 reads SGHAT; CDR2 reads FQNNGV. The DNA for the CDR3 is TGTGCCAGCAGGCCCGAGAGGAGGGCCACTGAAGCTTTCTTT. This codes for CASRPERRATEAFF.

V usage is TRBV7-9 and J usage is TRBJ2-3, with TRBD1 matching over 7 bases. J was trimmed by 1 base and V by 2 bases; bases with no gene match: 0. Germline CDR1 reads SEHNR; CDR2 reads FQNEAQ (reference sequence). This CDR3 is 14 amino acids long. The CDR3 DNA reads TGTGCCAGCAGCTTACAGGGGGGCACAGATACGCAGTATTTT. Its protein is CASSLQGGTDTQYF. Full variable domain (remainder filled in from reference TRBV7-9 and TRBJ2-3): DTGVSQNPRHKITKRGQNVTFRCDPISEHNRLYWYRQTLGQGPEFLTYFQNEAQLEKSRLLSDRFSAERPKGSFSTLEIQRTEQGDSAMYLCASSLQGGTDTQYFGPGTRLTVL.

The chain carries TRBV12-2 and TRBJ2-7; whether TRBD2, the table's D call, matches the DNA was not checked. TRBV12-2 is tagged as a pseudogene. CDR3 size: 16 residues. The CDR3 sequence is CARGGASGRVNYEQYF. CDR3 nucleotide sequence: TGTGCAAGGGGGGGGGCCTCCGGTCGGGTAAACTACGAGCAGTACTTC.

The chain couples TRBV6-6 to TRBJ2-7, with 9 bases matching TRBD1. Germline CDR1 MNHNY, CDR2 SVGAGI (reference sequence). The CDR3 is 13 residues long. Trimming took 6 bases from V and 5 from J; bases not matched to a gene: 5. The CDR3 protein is CASSRDREHEQYF. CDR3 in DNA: TGTGCCAGCAGCAGGGACAGGGAACACGAGCAGTACTTC.

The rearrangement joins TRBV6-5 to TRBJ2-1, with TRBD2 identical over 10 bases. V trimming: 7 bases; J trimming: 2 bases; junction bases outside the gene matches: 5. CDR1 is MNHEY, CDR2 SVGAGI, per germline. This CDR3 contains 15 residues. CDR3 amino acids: CASTGTSAPYNEQFF. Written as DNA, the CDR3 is TGTGCCAGCACCGGGACTAGCGCTCCCTACAATGAGCAGTTCTTC.